Listed here are 15 T cell receptor beta chains from one sample, sequenced in a study of T cells expressing NK-cell markers. Following a re-call of the 5' RACE reads, TCRdb has one entry per CDR3 protein and lacks DNA. Here the sample table reports about 460,000 distinct CDR3 sequences. The specimen sequenced was blood T cells: a sorted CD56 or NKG2C T cell subset, CD4+ or CD8+ T cells, or bulk PBMC T cells (not recorded which). These TCRs come from a woman aged 50 to 65 in good health.

The gene calls are TRBV29-1 and TRBJ1-1; TCRdb names TRBD1, which stays unverified in the absence of DNA. CDR3 length equals 13 residues. CDR1 SQVTM and CDR2 ANQGSEA come from the germline V gene. CDR3 sequence: CSVEKGVATEAFF.

The rearrangement joins TRBV2 to TRBJ2-3; checking the TCRdb D call of TRBD2 is not possible without DNA. This CDR3 comprises 15 residues. CDR1 and CDR2 (germline): SNHLY, FYNNEI. The CDR3 spells CASTGLASYTDTQYF.

The chain uses TRBV6-5 and TRBJ2-2; TCRdb lists TRBD2, though no DNA is available to test this call. The CDR3 has 15 residues. The germline V gene has CDR1 MNHEY and CDR2 SVGAGI. The CDR3 reads CASLGWAGLVGELFF.

The genes are TRBV7-8 and TRBJ2-5; lacking DNA, the TRBD1 call made by TCRdb goes unchecked. From germline, CDR1 is SGHVS and CDR2 FQNEAQ. CDR3 length: 13 amino acids. CDR3 in amino acids: CASSSRQPETQYF.

V usage is TRBV3-1 and J usage is TRBJ2-1; TCRdb returns TRBD2, unconfirmable since there is no DNA. The CDR3 covers 16 residues. Germline values: CDR1 LGHDT, CDR2 YNNKEL (reference sequence). This CDR3 reads CASSQGRTSGMNEQFF.

The chain recombines TRBV29-1 with TRBJ2-3; TCRdb's assignment of TRBD2 cannot be checked, as there is no DNA. This CDR3 has 13 residues. Germline values: CDR1 SQVTM, CDR2 ANQGSEA. The CDR3 loop reads CSVNAGSIDTQYF.

The chain is built from TRBV29-1 and TRBJ1-4; as DNA is missing, the TRBD1 call by TCRdb cannot be tested. CDR1 and CDR2 (germline): SQVTM, ANQGSEA. The CDR3 has 12 amino acids. The chain's CDR3 is CSVGGTGEKLFF.

This chain connects TRBV20-1 to TRBJ2-5; TCRdb reports TRBD1, a call that lacks DNA to check it against. This CDR3 is 15 amino acids long. Germline V lookup: CDR1 DFQATT, CDR2 SNEGSKA (reference sequence). CDR3: CSAKIMGQGHETQYF.

The chain carries TRBV5-1 and TRBJ2-3; TCRdb lists TRBD1, though no DNA is available to test this call. Germline lookup yields CDR1 SGHRS and CDR2 YFSETQ. The CDR3 loop spans 14 amino acids. CDR3 sequence: CASSLGPGGVSQYF.

The chain uses TRBV12-3 or TRBV12-4 and TRBJ1-2. This CDR3 has 13 residues. CDR3 amino acids: CASSPSRERRYTF.

The gene calls are TRBV4-1 and TRBJ2-7; TCRdb names TRBD1, which stays unverified in the absence of DNA. The CDR3 runs 15 residues. Germline lookup yields CDR1 MGHRA and CDR2 YSYEKL. The CDR3 sequence: CASSPTGIGSYEQYF.

This chain uses TRBV28 with TRBJ1-2; as DNA is missing, the TRBD1 call by TCRdb cannot be tested. This CDR3 region has 13 residues. CDR1 is MDHEN, CDR2 SYDVKM, per germline. The CDR3 loop reads CASSGGTIYGYTF.

The chain employs TRBV12-3 or TRBV12-4 and TRBJ1-2. The CDR3 extends over 12 amino acids. CDR3 region: CASSTNTYGYTF.

This chain connects TRBV5-1 to TRBJ1-4. There are 16 residues in the CDR3. Germline V lookup: CDR1 SGHRS, CDR2 YFSETQ. The CDR3 reads CASSLAGVRFSEKLFF.

The chain employs TRBV5-1 and TRBJ2-2; TCRdb selects TRBD2, and the lack of DNA leaves this call unchecked. The CDR3 is made up of 18 amino acids. Germline V gives CDR1 SGHRS, CDR2 YFSETQ. The CDR3 spells CASSQGPAWPPNTGELFF. Combining the CDR3 with reference TRBV5-1 and TRBJ2-2 gives the whole variable domain KAGVTQTPRYLIKTRGQQVTLSCSPISGHRSVSWYQQTPGQGLQFLFEYFSETQRNKGNFPGRFSGRQFSNSRSEMNVSTLELGDSALYLCASSQGPAWPPNTGELFFGEGSRLTVL.